This T cell receptor (beta chain) derives from a study of CD8 T cells in ankylosing spondylitis. Study-level findings and limits: There was a TCR beta motif, made of several highly homologous variants, that appeared characteristic of ankylosing spondylitis blood. Significantly higher representation of disease-linked clones was reported for matched ankylosing spondylitis synovial fluid. Past research had described some motif variants in reactive arthritis synovial fluid and blood.

With regard to this clonotype: Its antigen is unidentified.

Quantitative 5'-RACE was performed with molecular barcodes, and it yielded the TCR beta libraries. TCRdb used MiXCR to reprocess the 5' RACE reads, holding one entry per CDR3 protein. The table shows about 260,000 distinct CDR3 sequences, with 20% to 30% occurring only once. This CDR3 spans 16 amino acids. Germline values: CDR1 MNHNS, CDR2 SASEGT. The V and J ends lost 0 bases and 3 bases respectively, with 15 bases between them. Source material: blood, either unsorted or a sorted T cell fraction (not recorded which). The chain combines TRBV6-1 with TRBJ2-7, with D maybe TRBD1 (5 bases). This receptor was obtained from a male donor with ankylosing spondylitis or in good health (not recorded which). CDR3 in DNA: TGTGCCAGCAGTGAAGCGAGTCAGGGAACCCTCTACGAGCAGTACTTC. This translates into CASSEASQGTLYEQYF.